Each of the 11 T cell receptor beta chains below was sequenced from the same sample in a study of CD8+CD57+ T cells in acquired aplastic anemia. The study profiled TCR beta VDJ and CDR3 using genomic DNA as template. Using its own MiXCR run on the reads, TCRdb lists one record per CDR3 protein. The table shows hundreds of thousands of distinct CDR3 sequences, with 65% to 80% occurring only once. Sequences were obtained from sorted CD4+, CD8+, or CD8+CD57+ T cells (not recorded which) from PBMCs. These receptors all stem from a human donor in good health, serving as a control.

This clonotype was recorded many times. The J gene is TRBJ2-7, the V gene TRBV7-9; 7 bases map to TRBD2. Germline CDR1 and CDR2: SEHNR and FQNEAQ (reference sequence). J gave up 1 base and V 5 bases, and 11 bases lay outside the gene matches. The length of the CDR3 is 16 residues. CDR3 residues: CASSPHGSGESYEQYF. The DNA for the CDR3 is TGTGCCAGCAGCCCCCACGGGAGCGGGGAATCCTACGAGCAGTACTTC.

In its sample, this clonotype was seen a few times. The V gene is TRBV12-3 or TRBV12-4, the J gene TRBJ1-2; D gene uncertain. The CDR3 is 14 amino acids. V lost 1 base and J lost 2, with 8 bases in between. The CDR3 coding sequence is TGTGCCAGCAGTTTAGGTGGGCGGAACTATGGCTACACCTTC. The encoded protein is CASSLGGRNYGYTF.

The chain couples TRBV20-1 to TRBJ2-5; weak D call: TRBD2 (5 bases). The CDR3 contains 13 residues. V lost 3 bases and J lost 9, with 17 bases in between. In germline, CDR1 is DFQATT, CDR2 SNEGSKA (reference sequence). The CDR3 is CSASTSDYGSQYF. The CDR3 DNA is TGCAGTGCTAGCACCAGCGACTATGGCTCCCAGTACTTC.

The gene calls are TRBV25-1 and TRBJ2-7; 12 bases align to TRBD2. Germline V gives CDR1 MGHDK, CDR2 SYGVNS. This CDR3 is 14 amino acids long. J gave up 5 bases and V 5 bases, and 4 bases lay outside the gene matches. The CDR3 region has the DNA TGTGCCAGCAGTACCCGACTAGCGGGAGACGAGCAGTACTTC. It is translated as CASSTRLAGDEQYF.

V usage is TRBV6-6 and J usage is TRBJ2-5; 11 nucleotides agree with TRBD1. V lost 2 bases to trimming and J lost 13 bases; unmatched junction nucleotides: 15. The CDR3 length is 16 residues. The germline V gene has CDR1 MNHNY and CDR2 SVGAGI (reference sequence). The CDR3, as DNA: TGTGCCAGCAGTTACATTCCCGGGACAGGGGGAGAGATCCCGTACTTC. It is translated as CASSYIPGTGGEIPYF.

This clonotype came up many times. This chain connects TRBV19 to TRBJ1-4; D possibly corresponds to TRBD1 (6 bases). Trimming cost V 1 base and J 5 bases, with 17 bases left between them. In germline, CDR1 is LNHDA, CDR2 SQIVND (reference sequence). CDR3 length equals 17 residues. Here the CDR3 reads CASSIANRAPVNEKLFF. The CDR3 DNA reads TGTGCCAGTAGTATAGCGAACAGGGCGCCCGTCAATGAAAAACTGTTTTTT.

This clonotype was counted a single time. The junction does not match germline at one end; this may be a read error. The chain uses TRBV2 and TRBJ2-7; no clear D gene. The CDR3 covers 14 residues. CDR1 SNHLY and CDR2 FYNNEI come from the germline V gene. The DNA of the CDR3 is TGTGCCAGCAGTGTGCGCGGACGAACAGACGCGCAGTACTTT. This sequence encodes CASSVRGRTDAQYF.

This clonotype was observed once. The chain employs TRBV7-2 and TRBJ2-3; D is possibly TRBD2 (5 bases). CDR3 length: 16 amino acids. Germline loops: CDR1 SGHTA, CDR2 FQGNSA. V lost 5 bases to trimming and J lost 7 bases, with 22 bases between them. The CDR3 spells CASSPGRAGDLHTQYF. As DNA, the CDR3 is TGTGCCAGCAGCCCGGGTCGGGCCGGGGATCTCCATACGCAGTATTTT.

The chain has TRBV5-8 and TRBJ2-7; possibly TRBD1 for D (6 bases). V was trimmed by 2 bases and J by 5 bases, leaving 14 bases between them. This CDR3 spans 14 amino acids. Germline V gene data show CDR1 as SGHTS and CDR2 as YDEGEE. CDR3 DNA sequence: TGTGCCAGCAGCTTCCTGGGACATGGAAACGAGCAGTACTTC. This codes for CASSFLGHGNEQYF.

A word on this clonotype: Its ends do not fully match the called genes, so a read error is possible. The CDR3 nucleotides are TGCGCCAGCAGCTTGACCGGGCCGGAAAACAATGAGCAGTTCTTC. Protein product: CASSLTGPENNEQFF. The J gene is TRBJ2-1, the V gene TRBV5-5; D is unclear. Germline V lookup: CDR1 SGHKS, CDR2 YYEKEE (reference sequence). The CDR3 extends over 15 amino acids.

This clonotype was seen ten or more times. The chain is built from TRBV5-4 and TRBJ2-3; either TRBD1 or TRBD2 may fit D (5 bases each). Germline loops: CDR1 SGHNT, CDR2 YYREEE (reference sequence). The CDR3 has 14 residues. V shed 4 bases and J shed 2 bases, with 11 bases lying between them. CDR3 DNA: TGTGCCAGCAGCCGCAGGGACCTCACAGATACGCAGTATTTT. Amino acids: CASSRRDLTDTQYF.